Described below is a single T cell receptor beta chain sequence and its context. The antigen remains unidentified. In germline, CDR1 is SGHRS, CDR2 YFSETQ. The germline V and J ends were trimmed by 0 bases and 3 bases, with 17 bases remaining between them. The CDR3 contains 17 residues. This record comes from a study of shared clonotypes between healthy human individuals. Whole-study context: Each donor's CD8 memory used one plate, CD8 naive two, each CD4 subset three. Whole-study results and caveats: Against clonotypes common to all four donors, non-shared ones had lower generation probabilities. Memory subsets had estimated richness that was generally smaller than that of naive subsets.

Some clones are missing from TCRdb's copy, which holds only in-frame ones; the method was immunoSEQ multiplex PCR. The data show approximately 2,200,000 clones, more than 85% seen once. Positive CCR7 selection of CD45RO-negative cells yielded the naive CD8 cells, and terminally differentiated effector memory CD45RA+ cells were excluded. Donors comprised only Caucasian adults living in Nashville, Tennessee. The clonotype comes from a man younger than 35 in good health. Some clones in this sample may be carry-over from other donors' samples. The chain joins TRBV5-1 to TRBJ2-3; possible D gene TRBD2, 5 bases. What was sequenced was naive CD8+ T cells from PBMCs. CDR3 nucleotide sequence: TGCGCCAGCAGCTTGGCGGGGTCGTTCCCGGTGACAGATACGCAGTATTTT. Residues: CASSLAGSFPVTDTQYF. Using reference TRBV5-1 and TRBJ2-3 for the parts outside the CDR3, the full variable domain is KAGVTQTPRYLIKTRGQQVTLSCSPISGHRSVSWYQQTPGQGLQFLFEYFSETQRNKGNFPGRFSGRQFSNSRSEMNVSTLELGDSALYLCASSLAGSFPVTDTQYFGPGTRLTVL.